The 17 T cell receptor beta chains presented below share a single source sample, sequenced in a study of cytomegalovirus exposure and HLA in healthy donors. PCR amplification relied on 60 Vbeta primers (plus 13 Jbeta primers). Sequencing was performed with immunoSEQ multiplex PCR; in TCRdb, only in-frame clones are kept and a portion is missing. Of some 130,000 clones in the sample, 75% to 85% were seen once. Source material: PBMCs. The source is a male donor in good health and CMV-seropositive.

Remarks on this clone: At one end, the junction sequence differs from germline, possibly due to a read error. The rearrangement uses TRBV13 and TRBJ2-6; D may be TRBD1 (5 bases). Germline lookup yields CDR1 PRHDT and CDR2 FYEKMQ (reference sequence). The CDR3 spans 15 residues. In DNA form, the CDR3 reads TGTGCCAGCAGCTCTATCAGGGCTGGGGCCAACGGCCTGACTTTC. Translation: CASSSIRAGANGLTF.

This sequence joins TRBV9 and TRBJ2-7; TRBD1 might be the D (5 bases). The germline CDR1 and CDR2 sequences are SGDLS and YYNGEE. Trimming cost V 0 bases and J 2 bases, with 12 bases left between them. The CDR3 length is 15 residues. CDR3 amino acids: CASSVEQGPTYEQYF. DNA of the CDR3: TGTGCCAGCAGCGTAGAGCAGGGTCCAACCTACGAGCAGTACTTC.

The chain uses TRBV5-6 and TRBJ1-1; tentative D call: TRBD1 (5 bases). This CDR3 is 13 amino acids long. Germline V gene data show CDR1 as SGHDT and CDR2 as YYEEEE. Trimming took 4 bases from V and 1 from J, leaving 8 bases between them. The CDR3 coding sequence is TGTGCCAGCAGCAAAACAGGGAACACTGAAGCTTTCTTT. It translates to CASSKTGNTEAFF.

This clone occurred once. The V and J genes are TRBV5-1 and TRBJ2-3; 10 positions match TRBD1. The V gene end was trimmed by 4 bases and the J gene end by 1 base; junction bases not matched to a gene: 6. The CDR3 extends over 16 amino acids. Germline CDR1 and CDR2: SGHRS and YFSETQ. CDR3: CASSLSGQGGTDTQYF. The CDR3 DNA reads as TGCGCCAGCAGCCTGAGCGGACAGGGGGGCACAGATACGCAGTATTTT. Using reference TRBV5-1 and TRBJ2-3 for the parts outside the CDR3, the full variable domain is KAGVTQTPRYLIKTRGQQVTLSCSPISGHRSVSWYQQTPGQGLQFLFEYFSETQRNKGNFPGRFSGRQFSNSRSEMNVSTLELGDSALYLCASSLSGQGGTDTQYFGPGTRLTVL.

This chain joins TRBV30 and TRBJ1-2; 9 bases map to TRBD1. Germline V lookup: CDR1 GTSNPN, CDR2 SVGIG (reference sequence). After removal of 5 bases from V and 8 bases from J, the junction contained 12 bases not matched to a gene. This CDR3 has 14 amino acids. CDR3 protein: CAWSKHRGLGGYTF. CDR3 nucleotides: TGTGCCTGGTCTAAACACAGGGGGCTAGGGGGCTACACCTTC.

This clone was recorded only once. This rearrangement joins TRBV9 to TRBJ2-5; tentatively, D is TRBD2 (5 bases). The germline V and J ends were trimmed by 0 bases and 9 bases, with 12 bases remaining between them. The CDR3 totals 13 residues. Germline V lookup: CDR1 SGDLS, CDR2 YYNGEE. This CDR3 reads CASSVGGMEAQYF. Here the CDR3 DNA reads TGTGCCAGCAGCGTAGGGGGAATGGAGGCCCAGTACTTC.

The chain carries TRBV11-2 and TRBJ1-6; possibly TRBD1 for D (6 bases). Germline V CDR1 and CDR2: SGHAT, FQNNGV. The ends were cut back, 6 bases at V and 6 bases at J, with 12 bases in the middle. CDR3 length equals 14 residues. The CDR3 DNA is TGTGCCAGCAGTCAGGGGACGACTAATTCACCCCTCCACTTT. It translates to CASSQGTTNSPLHF.

This clone turned up a few times. The genes are TRBV11-2 and TRBJ2-2; D ambiguous. V lost 4 bases and J 8 bases, leaving 5 bases between the germline ends. There are 11 residues in the CDR3. Germline V CDR1 and CDR2: SGHAT, FQNNGV. The CDR3 here is CASSSQGELFF. For the CDR3, the DNA is TGTGCCAGCAGCTCCCAGGGGGAGCTGTTTTTT. The whole variable domain, filled in from reference TRBV11-2 and TRBJ2-2, reads EAGVAQSPRYKIIEKRQSVAFWCNPISGHATLYWYQQILGQGPKLLIQFQNNGVVDDSQLPKDRFSAERLKGVDSTLKIQPAKLEDSAVYLCASSSQGELFFGEGSRLTVL.

Of note for this clone: An end of the junction differs from the germline gene, which may be a read error. The V and J genes are TRBV28 and TRBJ2-2; 9 bases map to TRBD1. The CDR3 contains 15 residues. The germline V gene has CDR1 MDHEN and CDR2 SYDVKM. The CDR3 here is CASSGPGQGAGGLFF. The CDR3 DNA follows: TGTGCCAGCAGTGGGCCGGGACAGGGTGCCGGGGGGCTGTTTTTT.

The chain joins TRBV7-8 to TRBJ1-3; D is unclear. The CDR3 contains 14 residues. V was shortened by 7 bases and J by 0 bases, with 10 bases between the two germline ends. The germline V gene encodes CDR1 SGHVS and CDR2 FQNEAQ. CDR3 coding DNA: TGTGCCAGCACCCGATCGGTCTCTGGAAACACCATATATTTT. Protein product: CASTRSVSGNTIYF.

Concerning this clone itself: The same CDR3 is also encoded by other DNA sequences in this sample. The gene calls are TRBV30 and TRBJ1-5; D gene unclear. The CDR3 is made up of 13 amino acids. Germline CDR1 is GTSNPN and CDR2 is SVGIG (reference sequence). V was shortened by 0 bases and J by 0 bases, with 3 bases between the two germline ends. The CDR3 loop is CAWSVSSNQPQHF. The CDR3 DNA follows: TGTGCCTGGAGTGTGAGTAGCAATCAGCCCCAGCATTTT.

This chain joins TRBV12-5 and TRBJ1-1; 9 bases are a match to TRBD1. Looked up from germline, CDR1 is LGHNT and CDR2 is FRNRAP. The CDR3 length is 14 residues. The J segment lost 1 base and the V segment lost 5 bases, leaving 2 bases of the junction unmatched. The CDR3 sequence is CASGPGQGNTEAFF. CDR3 in DNA: TGTGCTAGTGGTCCGGGACAGGGGAACACTGAAGCTTTCTTT.

The J gene is TRBJ2-2, the V gene TRBV5-1; 9 bases agree with TRBD2. CDR3 length equals 15 residues. Germline V gene sequence: CDR1 SGHRS, CDR2 YFSETQ. With V trimmed by 4 bases and J by 7 bases, 8 bases remained unmatched. The CDR3 is CASSRLAGLNGELFF. Written as DNA, the CDR3 is TGCGCCAGCAGCCGGCTAGCGGGACTCAACGGGGAGCTGTTTTTT.

DNA for the CDR3: TGTGCCAGCAGCTTAATCGGACTAGCGGGAGCCCCCTCCTACAATGAGCAGTTCTTC. Encoded protein: CASSLIGLAGAPSYNEQFF. The chain links TRBV11-2 to TRBJ2-1; TRBD2 matches at 13 bases. CDR1 and CDR2 from the germline V gene are SGHAT and FQNNGV. V dropped 2 bases and J dropped 0; count of bases not matched to a gene: 7. The CDR3 has 19 amino acids.

This chain connects TRBV29-1 to TRBJ2-3; 9 nucleotides agree with TRBD1. The CDR3 runs to 14 residues. V shed 6 bases and J 5 bases; nucleotides not matched to a gene: 9. Germline lookup yields CDR1 SQVTM and CDR2 ANQGSEA. The chain's CDR3 is CSVPRDRAIDTQYF. Here the CDR3 DNA reads TGCAGCGTCCCCCGGGACAGGGCGATAGATACGCAGTATTTT.

The chain employs TRBV5-6 and TRBJ2-1; 9 bases are a match to TRBD1. The germline gives CDR1 SGHDT, CDR2 YYEEEE. The CDR3 runs to 13 residues. The trim removed 4 bases at V and 15 bases at J, leaving 11 bases unmatched. The CDR3: CASSIGQGKLLFF. The CDR3 DNA follows: TGTGCCAGCAGCATAGGACAGGGGAAACTTCTGTTCTTC.

This clone showed up just once. This chain links TRBV5-6 with TRBJ2-4, with a tentative D call TRBD2 (5 bases). The germline CDR1 and CDR2 sequences are SGHDT and YYEEEE. The ends were cut back, 4 bases at V and 4 bases at J, with 21 bases in the middle. The CDR3 extends over 17 amino acids. CDR3 DNA sequence: TGTGCCAGCAGCCGAGGGTGGGCGGAAGATTTAAAAAACATTCAGTACTTC. This gives the protein CASSRGWAEDLKNIQYF.